The sequence of this T cell receptor (beta chain) was determined in a study of blood T cell repertoires in COVID-19. Across the whole study: From T cells, B-cell-depleted T cells, or PBMCs came the material, which was cDNA or gDNA.

The V end was cut by 5 bases, the J end by 0 bases, with 11 bases between. Germline V gene lookup returns CDR1 SGHTA and CDR2 FQGNSA. The CDR3 is 15 amino acids. Assay used: immunoSEQ multiplex PCR; TCRdb lists only in-frame clones, some missing. The data show some 120,000 clones, approximately 80% seen once. Input material: peripheral blood. The TCR was taken from a man between 70 and 80 years old with active or convalescent COVID-19. The chain links TRBV7-2 to TRBJ1-3; TRBD1 might be the D (6 bases). The CDR3 DNA sequence: TGTGCCAGCAGCGGACAGTCGAGCTCTGGAAACACCATATATTTT. This gives the protein CASSGQSSSGNTIYF.